Shown below are 15 T cell receptor beta chains from a single sample sequenced in a study of cytomegalovirus exposure and HLA in healthy donors. The PCR employed 60 Vbeta primers together with 13 Jbeta primers. Produced via immunoSEQ multiplex PCR; TCRdb's table is partial and in-frame only. The table includes 150,000 to 200,000 clones, about four fifths detected once. Sequenced material: PBMCs. These receptors were taken from a woman in her thirties in good health and CMV-seropositive.

V and J are TRBV2 and TRBJ2-2; 11 nucleotides agree with TRBD2. The junction had 19 bases not matched to a gene; V was cut back by 5 bases and J by 11 bases. Germline V gives CDR1 SNHLY, CDR2 FYNNEI. The CDR3 spans 18 residues. CDR3 sequence reads: CASSRSPGLAEERGELFF. Written as DNA, the CDR3 is TGTGCCAGCAGTCGATCCCCGGGACTAGCGGAAGAAAGGGGAGAGCTGTTTTTT.

The CDR3 region has the DNA TGCAGCGTTGAAAGAGCGGGGGGTCCCGGAGATACGCAGTATTTT. It yields the protein CSVERAGGPGDTQYF. The rearrangement links TRBV29-1 to TRBJ2-3; 9 bases map to TRBD2. CDR3 length equals 15 residues. The germline V gene encodes CDR1 SQVTM and CDR2 ANQGSEA. The V segment lost 2 bases and the J segment 5 bases; nucleotides outside the gene matches: 8.

This chain links TRBV4-2 with TRBJ1-2, with 10 bases lining up with TRBD1. This CDR3 has 14 amino acids. The germline V gene encodes CDR1 LGHNA and CDR2 YNFKEQ. Trimming took 5 bases from V and 4 from J; bases not matched to a gene: 4. The CDR3 bases are TGTGCCAGCAGCACGAGGACAGGGGGCTATGGCTACACCTTC. Protein: CASSTRTGGYGYTF.

The chain is built from TRBV11-2 and TRBJ2-7, with unresolved D. Trimming shortened V by 0 bases and J by 7 bases, and 13 bases separated the two germline ends. The CDR3 is 14 residues long. The germline V gene has CDR1 SGHAT and CDR2 FQNNGV. The CDR3 coding sequence is TGTGCCAGCAGCTTAGAGTATGGGTTCGGGGAGCAGTACTTC. Protein: CASSLEYGFGEQYF.

This chain joins TRBV6-1 and TRBJ2-7; TRBD2 agrees at 7 bases. There are 12 residues in the CDR3. J lost 3 bases, V lost 8 bases, and 4 bases had no gene match. Germline lookup yields CDR1 MNHNS and CDR2 SASEGT. CDR3 protein: CASRWGGYEQYF. In DNA, the CDR3 is TGTGCCAGCCGCTGGGGGGGCTACGAGCAGTACTTC.

The chain carries TRBV6-1 and TRBJ2-7, with 8 nucleotides matching TRBD2. The CDR3 extends over 14 amino acids. V dropped 5 bases and J dropped 2; count of bases not matched to a gene: 5. Germline CDR1 reads MNHNS; CDR2 reads SASEGT. CDR3 nucleotides: TGTGCCAGCAGTCCGGGACTAGGGGCCTACGAGCAGTACTTC. As protein: CASSPGLGAYEQYF.

This clone has a handful of counts. The CDR3 sequence is CASSTLHNEKLFF. CDR3 bases: TGTGCCAGCTCAACACTACACAATGAAAAACTGTTTTTT. V gene TRBV18 combines with J gene TRBJ1-4; no reliable D call. This CDR3 region has 13 residues. Deletions cut 5 bases from V and 5 bases from J, with 9 bases between. Germline V CDR1 and CDR2: KGHSH, LQKENI.

V usage is TRBV2 and J usage is TRBJ1-2, with 8 bases lining up with TRBD1. Germline assignment: CDR1 SNHLY and CDR2 FYNNEI. The CDR3 length is 12 residues. Losses at the gene ends were 9 bases for V and 5 bases for J; bases not matched to a gene: 5. CDR3 DNA sequence: TGTGCCAGATTTACAGGGGGTTATGGCTACACCTTC. Residues: CARFTGGYGYTF.

The V gene is TRBV5-4, the J gene TRBJ1-2; D may be TRBD1 (5 bases). There are 13 residues in the CDR3. CDR1 SGHNT and CDR2 YYREEE come from the germline V gene (reference sequence). With 6 bases removed from V and 2 bases from J, the gap between germline ends came to 11 bases. The CDR3 here is CASTGTANYGYTF. CDR3 coding DNA: TGTGCCAGCACGGGGACTGCCAACTATGGCTACACCTTC.

The chain links TRBV7-2 to TRBJ2-5; 8 bases align to TRBD2. The V segment lost 3 bases and the J segment 5 bases; nucleotides outside the gene matches: 5. The CDR3 is 14 amino acids. The germline V gene encodes CDR1 SGHTA and CDR2 FQGNSA. The CDR3 nucleotides read TGTGCCAGCAGCTTTTCGGGGGGGATGGAGACCCAGTACTTC. Its translation is CASSFSGGMETQYF.

In regard to this clone: One end of the junction is discordant with germline, which a read error may explain. The gene calls are TRBV7-7 and TRBJ2-7; 7 bases fit TRBD1. The germline V gene encodes CDR1 SSHAT and CDR2 FNYEAQ (reference sequence). The CDR3 spans 13 residues. The CDR3 coding sequence is TGTGCTAGCAGCTCCCGACAGGGAGACGAGCAGTACTTC. It encodes CASSSRQGDEQYF.

This sequence joins TRBV4-3 and TRBJ1-3, with 10 bases lining up with TRBD1. The CDR3 covers 16 residues. V shed 3 bases and J 1 base; nucleotides not matched to a gene: 3. Germline V gives CDR1 LGHNA, CDR2 YSLEER. The CDR3 region is CASSQGTGASGNTIYF. The DNA for the CDR3 is TGCGCCAGCAGCCAGGGGACAGGGGCTTCTGGAAACACCATATATTTT.

This clone was seen a few times. The gene calls are TRBV10-3 and TRBJ1-2; no reliable D call. The V end lost 2 bases, the J end lost 8 bases, and 9 bases lay between the germline ends. This CDR3 contains 12 residues. Germline V gives CDR1 ENHRY, CDR2 SYGVKD. CDR3 loop: CAISERGTGYTF. The CDR3 nucleotides are TGTGCCATCAGTGAGCGAGGTACCGGCTACACCTTC.

The rearrangement uses TRBV7-6 and TRBJ2-7; TRBD2 matches 11 bases. CDR3 length: 16 amino acids. Germline CDR1 reads SGHVS; CDR2 reads FNYEAQ. V lost 1 base and J lost 6; bases outside the gene matches: 8. The CDR3 DNA reads as TGTGCCAGCAGCTTAGGATCGGGCGGGACTAGCGGCGAGCAGTACTTC. This gives the protein CASSLGSGGTSGEQYF.

This clone appeared a few times. The chain joins TRBV9 to TRBJ2-1; TRBD1 might be the D (6 bases). This CDR3 has 15 amino acids. With 3 bases removed from V and 0 bases from J, the gap between germline ends came to 10 bases. The germline V gene encodes CDR1 SGDLS and CDR2 YYNGEE. The CDR3 sequence is CASSEQGSSYNEQFF. In nucleotides, the CDR3 is TGTGCCAGCAGCGAACAGGGTTCCTCCTACAATGAGCAGTTCTTC. The entire variable domain, with the rest obtained from reference TRBV9 and TRBJ2-1, is as follows: DSGVTQTPKHLITATGQRVTLRCSPRSGDLSVYWYQQSLDQGLQFLIQYYNGEERAKGNILERFSAQQFPDLHSELNLSSLELGDSALYFCASSEQGSSYNEQFFGPGTRLTVL.